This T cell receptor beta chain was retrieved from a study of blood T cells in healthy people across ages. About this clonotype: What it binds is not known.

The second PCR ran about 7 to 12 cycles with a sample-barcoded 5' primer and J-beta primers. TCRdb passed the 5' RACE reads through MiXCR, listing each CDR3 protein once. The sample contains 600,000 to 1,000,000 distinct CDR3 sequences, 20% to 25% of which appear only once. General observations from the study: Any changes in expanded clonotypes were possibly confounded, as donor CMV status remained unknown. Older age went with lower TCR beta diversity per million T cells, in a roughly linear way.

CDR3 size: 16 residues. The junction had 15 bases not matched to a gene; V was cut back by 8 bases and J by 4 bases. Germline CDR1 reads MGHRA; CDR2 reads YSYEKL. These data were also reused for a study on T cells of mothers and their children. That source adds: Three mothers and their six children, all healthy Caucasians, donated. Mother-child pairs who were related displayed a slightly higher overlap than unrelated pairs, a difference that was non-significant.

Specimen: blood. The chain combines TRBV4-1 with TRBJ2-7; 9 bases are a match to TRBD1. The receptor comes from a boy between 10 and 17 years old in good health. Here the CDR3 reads CASSQGPGQGVYEQYF. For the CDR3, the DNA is TGCGCCAGCTCACAAGGTCCGGGACAGGGTGTATACGAGCAGTACTTC.